This T cell receptor (beta chain) emerged from a study of breast tumors, draining lymph nodes, adjacent tissues. Study-wide results and limits: The lymph node origin of tumor T cells was framed as consistent with a hypothesis, not demonstrated. Tumors had less TCR diversity than lymph nodes, more than nontumor tissue. Findings are consistent with lymph node origin and intratumoral expansion of most tumor T cells.

With regard to this clonotype: Its specificity is unknown.

Using its own MiXCR run on the multiplex PCR reads, TCRdb lists one record per CDR3 protein. The table lists 100,000 to 150,000 distinct CDR3 sequences, 20% to 25% of them singletons. The lymph nodes were axillary draining lymph nodes from breast cancer patients. This clonotype was obtained from a female donor with breast cancer. Some clones in this sample may be carry-over from other donors' samples. The material sequenced was axillary lymph node tissue.

For the CDR3, the DNA is TGTGCCAGCAGTCTTGATAGCGGGAGGGCCCACACCGGGGAGCTGTTTTTT. Residues: CASSLDSGRAHTGELFF. V is TRBV12-3 or TRBV12-4 and J is TRBJ2-2; 11 nucleotides agree with TRBD2. V lost 5 bases and J lost 3; bases outside the gene matches: 8. This CDR3 contains 17 residues.